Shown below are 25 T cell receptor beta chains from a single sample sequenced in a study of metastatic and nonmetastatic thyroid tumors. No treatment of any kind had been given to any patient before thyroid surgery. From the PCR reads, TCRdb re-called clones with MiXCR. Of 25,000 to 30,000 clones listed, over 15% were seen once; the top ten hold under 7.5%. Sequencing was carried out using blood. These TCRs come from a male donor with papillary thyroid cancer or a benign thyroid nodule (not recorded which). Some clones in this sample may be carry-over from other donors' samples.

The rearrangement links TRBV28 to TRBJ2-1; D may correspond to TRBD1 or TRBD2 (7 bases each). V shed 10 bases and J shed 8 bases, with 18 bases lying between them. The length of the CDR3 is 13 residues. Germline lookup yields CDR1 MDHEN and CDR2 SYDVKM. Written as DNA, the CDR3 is TGTGCCAACTACCCAGGGGGAGGGGATGAGCAGTTCTTC. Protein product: CANYPGGGDEQFF.

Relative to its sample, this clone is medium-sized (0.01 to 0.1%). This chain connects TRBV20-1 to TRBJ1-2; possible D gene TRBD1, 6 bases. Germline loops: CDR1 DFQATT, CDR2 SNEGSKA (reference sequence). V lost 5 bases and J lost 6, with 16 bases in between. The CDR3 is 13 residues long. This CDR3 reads CSAGQRRVNGYTF. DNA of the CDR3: TGCAGTGCTGGACAGAGGAGGGTTAATGGCTACACCTTC.

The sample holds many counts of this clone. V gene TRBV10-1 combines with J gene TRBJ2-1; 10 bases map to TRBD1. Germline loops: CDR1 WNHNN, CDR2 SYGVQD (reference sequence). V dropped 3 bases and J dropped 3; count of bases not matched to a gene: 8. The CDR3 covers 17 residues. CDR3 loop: CASSERTGQGYYNEQFF. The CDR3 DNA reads TGCGCCAGCAGTGAACGTACGGGACAGGGGTACTACAATGAGCAGTTCTTC.

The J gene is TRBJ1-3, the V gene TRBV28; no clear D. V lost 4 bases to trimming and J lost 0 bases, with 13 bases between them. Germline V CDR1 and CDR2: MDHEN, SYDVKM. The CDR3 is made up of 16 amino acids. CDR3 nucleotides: TGTGCCAGCAGTTCCTATGACCTGAGCTCTGGAAACACCATATATTTT. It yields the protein CASSSYDLSSGNTIYF. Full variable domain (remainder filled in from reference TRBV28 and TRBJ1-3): DVKVTQSSRYLVKRTGEKVFLECVQDMDHENMFWYRQDPGLGLRLIYFSYDVKMKEKGDIPEGYSVSREKKERFSLILESASTNQTSMYLCASSSYDLSSGNTIYFGEGSWLTVV.

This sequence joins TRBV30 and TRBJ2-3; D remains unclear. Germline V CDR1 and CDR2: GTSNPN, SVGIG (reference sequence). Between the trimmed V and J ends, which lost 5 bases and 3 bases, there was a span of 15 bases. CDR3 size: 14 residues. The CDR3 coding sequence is TGTGCCTGGGAAGACTGGGTTGGTACAGATACGCAGTATTTT. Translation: CAWEDWVGTDTQYF.

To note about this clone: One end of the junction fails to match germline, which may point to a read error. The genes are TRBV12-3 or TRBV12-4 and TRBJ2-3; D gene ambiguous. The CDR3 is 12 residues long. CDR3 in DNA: TGTGCCAGCAGGCTAGAGGAAGATACGAAGTATTTT. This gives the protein CASRLEEDTKYF.

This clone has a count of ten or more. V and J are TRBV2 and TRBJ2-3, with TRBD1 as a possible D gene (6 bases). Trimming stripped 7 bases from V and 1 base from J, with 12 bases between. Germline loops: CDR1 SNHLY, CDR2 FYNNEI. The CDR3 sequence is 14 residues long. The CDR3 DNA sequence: TGTGCCAGCATTCCGACAGGACGCACAGATACGCAGTATTTT. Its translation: CASIPTGRTDTQYF.

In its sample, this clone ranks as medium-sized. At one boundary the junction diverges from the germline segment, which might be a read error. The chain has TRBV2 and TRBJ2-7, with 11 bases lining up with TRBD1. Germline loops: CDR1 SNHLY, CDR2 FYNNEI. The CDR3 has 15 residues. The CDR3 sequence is CASREAGTGGPEQYF. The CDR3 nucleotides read TGTGCCAGCAGGGAAGCCGGGACAGGGGGTCCCGAGCAGTACTTC.

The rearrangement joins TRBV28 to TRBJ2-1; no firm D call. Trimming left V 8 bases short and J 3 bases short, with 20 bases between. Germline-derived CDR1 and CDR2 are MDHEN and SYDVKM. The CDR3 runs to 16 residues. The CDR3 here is CASVDSFSVHYNEQFF. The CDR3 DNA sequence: TGTGCCAGCGTCGATTCGTTTTCAGTGCACTACAATGAGCAGTTCTTC.

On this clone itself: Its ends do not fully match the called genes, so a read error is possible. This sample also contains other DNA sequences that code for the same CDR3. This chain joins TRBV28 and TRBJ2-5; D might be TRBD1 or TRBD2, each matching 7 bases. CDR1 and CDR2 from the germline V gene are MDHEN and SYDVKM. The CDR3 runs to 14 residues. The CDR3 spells CASRAGTEKETQYF. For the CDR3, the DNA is TGTGCAAGCAGAGCGGGGACAGAAAAAGAGACCCAGTACTTC. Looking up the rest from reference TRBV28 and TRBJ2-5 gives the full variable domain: DVKVTQSSRYLVKRTGEKVFLECVQDMDHENMFWYRQDPGLGLRLIYFSYDVKMKEKGDIPEGYSVSREKKERFSLILESASTNQTSMYLCASRAGTEKETQYFGPGTRLLVL.

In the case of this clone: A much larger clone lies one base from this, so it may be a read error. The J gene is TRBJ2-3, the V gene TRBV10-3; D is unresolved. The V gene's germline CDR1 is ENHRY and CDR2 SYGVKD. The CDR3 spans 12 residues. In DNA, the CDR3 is TGTGCCATCAGTGAGTCCGCGGATACGCATTATTTT. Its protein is CAISESADTHYF.

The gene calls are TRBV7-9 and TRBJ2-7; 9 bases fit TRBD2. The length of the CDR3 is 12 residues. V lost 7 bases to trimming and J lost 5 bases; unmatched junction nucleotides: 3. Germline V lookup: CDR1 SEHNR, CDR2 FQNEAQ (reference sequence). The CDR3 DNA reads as TGTGCCAGCAATAGCGGGAGAGACGAGCAGTACTTC. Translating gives CASNSGRDEQYF. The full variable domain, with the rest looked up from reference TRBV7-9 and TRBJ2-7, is DTGVSQNPRHKITKRGQNVTFRCDPISEHNRLYWYRQTLGQGPEFLTYFQNEAQLEKSRLLSDRFSAERPKGSFSTLEIQRTEQGDSAMYLCASNSGRDEQYFGPGTRLTVT.

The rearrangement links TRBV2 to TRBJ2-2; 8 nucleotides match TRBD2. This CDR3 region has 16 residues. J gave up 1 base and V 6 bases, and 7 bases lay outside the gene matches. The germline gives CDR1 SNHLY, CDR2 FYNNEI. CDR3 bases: TGTGCCAGCAGGCGGGGGGCGGTAGGGAACACCGGGGAGCTGTTTTTT. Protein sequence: CASRRGAVGNTGELFF.

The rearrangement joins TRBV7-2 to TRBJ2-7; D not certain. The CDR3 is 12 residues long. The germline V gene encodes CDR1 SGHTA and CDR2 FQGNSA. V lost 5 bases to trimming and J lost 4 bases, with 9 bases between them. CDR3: CASSRHGYEQYF. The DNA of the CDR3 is TGTGCCAGCAGCCGGCACGGTTACGAGCAGTACTTC.

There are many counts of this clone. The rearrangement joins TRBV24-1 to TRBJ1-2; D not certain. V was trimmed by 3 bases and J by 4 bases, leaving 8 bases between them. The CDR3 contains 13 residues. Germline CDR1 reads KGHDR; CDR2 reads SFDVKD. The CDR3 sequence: CATSDPPLYGYTF. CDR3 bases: TGTGCCACCAGTGATCCCCCTCTCTATGGCTACACCTTC.

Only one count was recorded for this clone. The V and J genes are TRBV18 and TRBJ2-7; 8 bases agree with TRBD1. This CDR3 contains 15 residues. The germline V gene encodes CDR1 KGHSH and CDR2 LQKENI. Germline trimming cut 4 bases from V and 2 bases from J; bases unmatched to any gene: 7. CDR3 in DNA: TGTGCCAGCTCACTTACCCCGGGACAGGCCTACGAGCAGTACTTC. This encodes CASSLTPGQAYEQYF.

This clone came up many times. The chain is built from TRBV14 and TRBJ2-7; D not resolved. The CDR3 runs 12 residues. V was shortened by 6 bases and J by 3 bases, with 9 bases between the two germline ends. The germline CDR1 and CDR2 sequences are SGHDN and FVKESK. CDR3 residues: CASSQDGYEQYF. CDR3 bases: TGTGCCAGCAGTCAGGACGGCTACGAGCAGTACTTC.

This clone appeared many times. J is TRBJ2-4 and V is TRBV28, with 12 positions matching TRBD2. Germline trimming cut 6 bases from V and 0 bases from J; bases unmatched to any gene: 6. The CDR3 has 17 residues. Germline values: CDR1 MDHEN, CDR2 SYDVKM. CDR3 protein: CASSYLGLAGAKNIQYF. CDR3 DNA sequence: TGTGCCAGCAGCTACCTGGGACTAGCGGGAGCCAAAAACATTCAGTACTTC.

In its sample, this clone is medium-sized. Here the CDR3 reads CAWWVPTYEQYF. CDR3 DNA sequence: TGTGCCTGGTGGGTTCCCACCTACGAGCAGTACTTC. The J gene is TRBJ2-7, the V gene TRBV30; D is undetermined. The V gene's germline CDR1 is GTSNPN and CDR2 SVGIG (reference sequence). The CDR3 has 12 amino acids. With 5 bases removed from V and 2 bases from J, the gap between germline ends came to 10 bases.

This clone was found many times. In DNA form, the CDR3 reads TGTGCCAGCAGCTTGGCCCAGGGGTTTTCACCCCTCCACTTT. It translates to CASSLAQGFSPLHF. The chain joins TRBV5-5 to TRBJ1-6; tentative D call: TRBD1 (6 bases). Germline V lookup: CDR1 SGHKS, CDR2 YYEKEE (reference sequence). This CDR3 contains 14 residues. The ends were cut back, 0 bases at V and 9 bases at J, with 10 bases in the middle.

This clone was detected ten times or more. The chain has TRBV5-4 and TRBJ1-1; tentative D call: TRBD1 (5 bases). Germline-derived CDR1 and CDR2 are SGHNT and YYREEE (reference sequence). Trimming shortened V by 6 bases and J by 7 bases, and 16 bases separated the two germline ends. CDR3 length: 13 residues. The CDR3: CASIGADGNEAFF. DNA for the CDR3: TGTGCCAGCATCGGGGCAGACGGGAATGAAGCTTTCTTT.

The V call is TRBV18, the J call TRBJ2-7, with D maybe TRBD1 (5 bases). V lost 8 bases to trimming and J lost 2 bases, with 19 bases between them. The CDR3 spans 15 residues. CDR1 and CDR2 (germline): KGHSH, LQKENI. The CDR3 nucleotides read TGTGCCAGCCCCCCTTCACGACAGTGCACCTACGAGCAGTACTTC. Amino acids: CASPPSRQCTYEQYF.

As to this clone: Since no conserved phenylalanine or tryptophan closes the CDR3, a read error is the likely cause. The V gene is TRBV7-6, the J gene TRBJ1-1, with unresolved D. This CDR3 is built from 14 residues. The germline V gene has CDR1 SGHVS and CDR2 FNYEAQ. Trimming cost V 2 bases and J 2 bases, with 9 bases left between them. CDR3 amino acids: CASSLRAGNTEAFL. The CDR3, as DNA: TGTGCCAGCAGCTTAAGAGCGGGAAACACTGAAGCTTTCCTT.

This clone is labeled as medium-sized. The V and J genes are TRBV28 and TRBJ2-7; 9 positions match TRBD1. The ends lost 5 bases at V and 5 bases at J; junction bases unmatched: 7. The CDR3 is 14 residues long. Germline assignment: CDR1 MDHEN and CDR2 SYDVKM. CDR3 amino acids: CASSAGTGWDEQYF. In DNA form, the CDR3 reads TGTGCCAGCAGTGCCGGGACAGGGTGGGACGAGCAGTACTTC.

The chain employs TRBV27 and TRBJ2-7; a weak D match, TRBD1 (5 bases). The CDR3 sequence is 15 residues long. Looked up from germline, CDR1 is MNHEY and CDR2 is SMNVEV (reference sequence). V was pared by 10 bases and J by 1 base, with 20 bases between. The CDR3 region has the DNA TGTGCCATCAGCCCTACAGGAGTGATTTCCTACGAGCAGTACTTC. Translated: CAISPTGVISYEQYF.